This T cell receptor beta chain was retrieved from a study of blood T cells in healthy people across ages. The study's findings and limits: The study found more naive CD4+ cells and higher diversity in long-lived than aged donors.

Then a second PCR, running roughly 6 to 11 cycles, was carried out with a sample-barcoded 5' primer and a J-beta primer mix. The template-switch adaptor was a 5' adaptor with 12 random nucleotides. It tagged each cDNA molecule. TCRdb re-derived calls from the 5' RACE reads in MiXCR, one entry per CDR3 protein. The sample records some 1.8 million distinct CDR3 sequences, around 40% being singletons. Germline CDR1 SGHTA, CDR2 FQGNSA. Losses at the gene ends were 2 bases for V and 0 bases for J; bases not matched to a gene: 7. This CDR3 comprises 17 residues. On this clonotype itself: Its antigen is undetermined.

This TCR was sampled from a human donor in good health. Sequencing was performed on blood. V and J are TRBV7-2 and TRBJ1-2, with 9 positions matching TRBD1. The CDR3 region is CASSLSTGGRTNYGYTF. Written as DNA, the CDR3 is TGTGCCAGCAGCTTATCTACAGGGGGCAGAACTAACTATGGCTACACCTTC.